This entry features one T cell receptor beta chain sequence. The sample is drawn from a study of blood T cell repertoires in COVID-19. About the study: The United States, Italy and Spain provided the acute and convalescent COVID-19 samples. PBMCs, B-cell-depleted T cells, or T cells provided the cDNA or gDNA that made up the material.

Original processing methods: Counts of nucleated cells, estimated from reference gene primer amplification, were obtained. The repertoire was sequenced with immunoSEQ multiplex PCR; TCRdb's copy has only in-frame clones and lacks some. The V and J calls and clone size are taken from that table; D and trimming were inferred from the DNA. The sample lists 52,000 or so clones; 82% were seen once. The CDR3 sequence is 14 residues long. From germline, CDR1 is SQVTM and CDR2 ANQGSEA. The ends lost 6 bases at V and 0 bases at J; junction bases unmatched: 5. Sequences were obtained from peripheral blood. The rearrangement joins TRBV29-1 to TRBJ1-5, with 7 bases fitting TRBD1. This TCR derives from a human donor in a cohort sampled during active or convalescent COVID-19. CDR3 residues: CSVATGSSNQPQHF. In nucleotides, the CDR3 is TGCAGCGTAGCGACAGGGAGTAGCAATCAGCCCCAGCATTTT.